This entry lists 22 T cell receptor beta chains sequenced from one sample in a study of blood T cell repertoires in COVID-19. Data came from immunoSEQ multiplex PCR; TCRdb stores just in-frame clones and leaves some out. Of almost 55,000 clones listed, over 70% are singletons. The sample consisted of peripheral blood. The receptor set was obtained from a human donor in a cohort sampled during active COVID-19.

This chain connects TRBV27 to TRBJ1-1, with D uncertain. This CDR3 contains 14 residues. CDR1 MNHEY and CDR2 SMNVEV come from the germline V gene (reference sequence). Trimming stripped 0 bases from V and 5 bases from J, with 10 bases between. CDR3 sequence reads: CASSLSRRGTEAFF. The CDR3 DNA reads as TGTGCCAGCAGTTTATCCCGGCGAGGGACTGAAGCTTTCTTT.

The chain carries TRBV5-6 and TRBJ1-1, with 9 positions matching TRBD1. This CDR3 contains 15 residues. The J segment lost 5 bases and the V segment lost 0 bases, leaving 5 bases of the junction unmatched. Germline V lookup: CDR1 SGHDT, CDR2 YYEEEE. The CDR3 is CASSLEGQGGTEAFF. CDR3 sequence (DNA): TGTGCCAGCAGCTTGGAGGGACAGGGAGGGACTGAAGCTTTCTTT.

This clone was seen only once. The genes are TRBV10-3 and TRBJ1-6; 7 nucleotides agree with TRBD1. The CDR3 covers 15 residues. V trimming: 7 bases; J trimming: 6 bases; junction bases outside the gene matches: 9. Germline CDR1 and CDR2: ENHRY and SYGVKD. Written as DNA, the CDR3 is TGTGCCATCAACCCAGGGGGTGGCGGTAATTCACCCCTCCACTTT. It encodes CAINPGGGGNSPLHF.

This chain joins TRBV2 and TRBJ2-7; D call uncertain. CDR3 size: 12 residues. The V end lost 8 bases, the J end lost 3 bases, and 11 bases lay between the germline ends. From germline, CDR1 is SNHLY and CDR2 FYNNEI. CDR3: CASGVSGYEQYF. The DNA for the CDR3 is TGTGCCAGCGGTGTTTCAGGCTACGAGCAGTACTTC.

The chain recombines TRBV29-1 with TRBJ2-1; D not certain. V was clipped by 3 bases and J by 3 bases, with 18 bases between them. Germline CDR1 SQVTM, CDR2 ANQGSEA. The CDR3 is 16 amino acids. CDR3 region: CSVDLRGVADYNEQFF. Here the CDR3 DNA reads TGCAGCGTTGATCTCCGAGGAGTAGCTGACTACAATGAGCAGTTCTTC.

CDR3 residues: CASRETAPLHF. The CDR3 DNA sequence: TGTGCCAGCAGGGAGACAGCACCCCTCCACTTT. This rearrangement joins TRBV2 to TRBJ1-6, with a possible D match to TRBD1 (5 bases). Trimming removed 6 bases at V and 11 bases at J, with 8 bases between. In germline, CDR1 is SNHLY, CDR2 FYNNEI. The CDR3 runs 11 residues.

The gene calls are TRBV11-2 and TRBJ2-1, with a possible D match to TRBD2 (6 bases). V gave up 4 bases and J gave up 8 bases, with 15 bases separating them. This CDR3 has 14 amino acids. In germline, CDR1 is SGHAT, CDR2 FQNNGV. CDR3 in amino acids: CASSSGVSRDEQFF. The CDR3 DNA reads TGTGCCAGCAGCTCGGGGGTCTCCCGGGATGAGCAGTTCTTC.

A single count supports this clone. The rearrangement joins TRBV3-1 (or the pseudogene TRBV3-2) to TRBJ2-3, with 14 bases matching TRBD2. This CDR3 contains 18 residues. Germline lookup yields CDR1 LGHDT and CDR2 YNNKEL (reference sequence). The ends lost 3 bases at V and 3 bases at J; junction bases unmatched: 8. The DNA for the CDR3 is TGTGCCAGCAGCCAGGCCGGGACTAGCGGGAGAGAAACAGATACGCAGTATTTT. It specifies CASSQAGTSGRETDTQYF.

The chain couples TRBV27 to TRBJ1-2; perhaps TRBD1 as D (6 bases). The germline CDR1 and CDR2 sequences are MNHEY and SMNVEV (reference sequence). V lost 7 bases to trimming and J lost 5 bases, with 20 bases between them. The CDR3 contains 15 residues. The CDR3 reads CASTSGAAGAYGYTF. The CDR3 nucleotides are TGTGCCAGCACCTCAGGGGCAGCCGGGGCGTATGGCTACACCTTC.

V and J are TRBV18 and TRBJ2-1, with a weak D call TRBD1 (5 bases). Germline-derived CDR1 and CDR2 are KGHSH and LQKENI. The ends were cut back, 4 bases at V and 7 bases at J, with 8 bases in the middle. This CDR3 is built from 12 residues. This CDR3 reads CASSLQGNEQFF. The CDR3 DNA follows: TGTGCCAGCTCACTCCAGGGAAATGAGCAGTTCTTC.

The J gene is TRBJ2-7, the V gene TRBV10-1, with 8 positions matching TRBD1. This CDR3 is built from 17 residues. The ends lost 9 bases at V and 6 bases at J; junction bases unmatched: 22. Germline-derived CDR1 and CDR2 are WNHNN and SYGVQD (reference sequence). DNA for the CDR3: TGCGCCAGGGAGGACAGGGCGCTTACCGACTTAGACTGCGAGCAGTACTTC. Translated, it gives CAREDRALTDLDCEQYF.

The chain links TRBV4-2 to TRBJ1-1; 12 bases fit TRBD1. CDR1 LGHNA and CDR2 YNFKEQ come from the germline V gene. J lost 2 bases, V lost 3 bases, and 4 bases had no gene match. The length of the CDR3 is 16 residues. CDR3 nucleotides: TGTGCCAGCAGCCATCCCGGGACAGGGGGCAACACTGAAGCTTTCTTT. This translates into CASSHPGTGGNTEAFF.

The chain carries TRBV10-3 and TRBJ1-1; 9 nucleotides align to TRBD1. The junction had 0 bases not matched to a gene; V was cut back by 4 bases and J by 6 bases. The germline CDR1 and CDR2 sequences are ENHRY and SYGVKD. The CDR3 runs 12 residues. The CDR3 protein is CAISGTGAEAFF. CDR3 DNA sequence: TGTGCCATCAGTGGGACAGGGGCTGAAGCTTTCTTT.

The chain employs TRBV27 and TRBJ2-1; the match to TRBD1 covers 8 bases. The CDR3 sequence is 15 residues long. J gave up 0 bases and V 5 bases, and 3 bases lay outside the gene matches. Germline lookup yields CDR1 MNHEY and CDR2 SMNVEV (reference sequence). CDR3 sequence reads: CASSHDRGSYNEQFF. CDR3 nucleotide sequence: TGTGCCAGCAGTCACGACAGGGGCTCCTACAATGAGCAGTTCTTC.

The rearrangement links TRBV5-4 to TRBJ1-1; the D is unclear. The V gene lost 7 bases and the J gene lost 3 bases, with 10 bases spanning the gap. Germline CDR1 reads SGHNT; CDR2 reads YYREEE (reference sequence). This CDR3 has 12 amino acids. The CDR3, as DNA: TGTGCCAGCCTGGCTGAGGACACTGAAGCTTTCTTT. Its translation: CASLAEDTEAFF. Full variable domain (rest looked up from reference TRBV5-4 and TRBJ1-1): ETGVTQSPTHLIKTRGQQVTLRCSSQSGHNTVSWYQQALGQGPQFIFQYYREEENGRGNFPPRFSGLQFPNYSSELNVNALELDDSALYLCASLAEDTEAFFGQGTRLTVV.

J is TRBJ2-7 and V is TRBV5-5, with 10 bases aligning to TRBD1. The CDR3 extends over 15 amino acids. Germline values: CDR1 SGHKS, CDR2 YYEKEE (reference sequence). Trimming cost V 1 base and J 2 bases; bases outside gene matches: 3. The CDR3 sequence: CASSLRDRGPYEQYF. For the CDR3, the DNA is TGTGCCAGCAGCTTGAGGGACAGGGGCCCCTACGAGCAGTACTTC.

This chain joins TRBV9 and TRBJ1-2; weak D call: TRBD1 (6 bases). In germline, CDR1 is SGDLS, CDR2 YYNGEE. The CDR3 sequence is 14 residues long. V lost 8 bases, J lost 2 bases, and 16 bases lay in between. In DNA form, the CDR3 reads TGTGCCAGTACTTTAGAGGACAGAAACTATGGCTACACCTTC. Protein sequence: CASTLEDRNYGYTF.

The chain carries TRBV3-1 (or the pseudogene TRBV3-2) and TRBJ2-3, with a weak D call TRBD1 (6 bases). V gave up 0 bases and J gave up 8 bases, with 12 bases separating them. The length of the CDR3 is 14 residues. Germline CDR1 and CDR2: LGHDT and YNNKEL (reference sequence). CDR3 sequence (DNA): TGTGCCAGCAGCCAAGACAATTGGGGGCTTACGCAGTATTTT. It translates to CASSQDNWGLTQYF.

CDR3 loop: CASSLLASNTGELFF. Here the CDR3 DNA reads TGTGCCAGCAGTCTCCTAGCCTCGAACACCGGGGAGCTGTTTTTT. The J gene is TRBJ2-2, the V gene TRBV2; tentative D call: TRBD2 (5 bases). Germline values: CDR1 SNHLY, CDR2 FYNNEI. This CDR3 has 15 amino acids. The V and J ends lost 5 bases and 0 bases respectively, with 10 bases between them.

The chain is built from TRBV12-5 and TRBJ1-1; D call uncertain. Germline CDR1 and CDR2: LGHNT and FRNRAP. Trimming cost V 5 bases and J 6 bases, with 16 bases left between them. The CDR3 runs to 14 residues. CDR3 nucleotide sequence: TGTGCTAGTGGTGGACTTAAGGATAACGCTGAAGCTTTCTTT. Protein product: CASGGLKDNAEAFF.

V gene TRBV5-1 combines with J gene TRBJ1-1; 9 nucleotides line up with TRBD1. The V and J ends lost 4 bases and 4 bases, in that order; junction bases with no gene match: 8. This CDR3 comprises 15 residues. Germline assignment: CDR1 SGHRS and CDR2 YFSETQ. CDR3 protein: CASSPPLQGATEAFF. CDR3 sequence (DNA): TGCGCCAGCAGCCCGCCCCTACAGGGGGCCACTGAAGCTTTCTTT. The full variable domain, completed using reference TRBV5-1 and TRBJ1-1, is KAGVTQTPRYLIKTRGQQVTLSCSPISGHRSVSWYQQTPGQGLQFLFEYFSETQRNKGNFPGRFSGRQFSNSRSEMNVSTLELGDSALYLCASSPPLQGATEAFFGQGTRLTVV.

This clone has only a few counts. The chain has TRBV4-2 and TRBJ2-7; 12 bases line up with TRBD1. The CDR3 consists of 15 residues. V shed 0 bases, J shed 10 bases, and the junction held 7 bases outside the gene matches. CDR1 and CDR2 (germline): LGHNA, YNFKEQ. In nucleotides, the CDR3 is TGTGCCAGCAGCCAAGAGGGGACAGGGGGCTTCCCACAGTACTTC. Translation gives CASSQEGTGGFPQYF.